The T cell receptor (beta chain) described here comes from a study of T cell responses to AZD1222 COVID-19 vaccine. V gave up 5 bases and J gave up 2 bases; unmatched junction bases: 3. The CDR3 is made up of 14 amino acids. Germline CDR1 reads LNHDA; CDR2 reads SQIVND (reference sequence). Measured with immunoSEQ multiplex PCR; TCRdb has only the in-frame clones, and not every one. Altogether more than 120,000 clones are present, about 92% being singletons, with the ten largest covering approximately 5%. This clone appeared once. This receptor was taken from an adult in good health. The source was peripheral blood, collected on day 0 of AZD1222 vaccination. This chain uses TRBV19 with TRBJ1-2; TRBD1 matches 9 bases. The CDR3 DNA sequence: TGTGCCAGTAGTCCAGGGACAGGGAACTATGGCTACACCTTC. The encoded protein is CASSPGTGNYGYTF.